This T cell receptor beta chain appears in the sequencing data of a study of CD8+CD57+ T cells in acquired aplastic anemia. The TCR beta profiling, which covered VDJ combination and CDR3 sequence, was carried out using genomic DNA as the template. TCRdb reprocessed the reads via MiXCR and lists one record per CDR3 protein. The profile shows about 120,000 distinct CDR3 sequences, 45% to 60% of them singletons. Flow cytometry had shown expanded CD8+CD57+ cells in the patients chosen for sequencing. The sequence was collected from a human donor with aplastic anemia. Specimen: sorted CD4+, CD8+, or CD8+CD57+ T cells (not recorded which) from PBMCs.

The DNA for the CDR3 is TGCAGCGTTGGGGCGGGTCCGGGTGAGCAGTTCTTC. This gives the protein CSVGAGPGEQFF. The rearrangement joins TRBV29-1 to TRBJ2-1, with D possibly TRBD2 on 5 matching bases. Per germline, CDR1 SQVTM and CDR2 ANQGSEA. The CDR3 has 12 amino acids. Trimming cost V 4 bases and J 9 bases, with 13 bases left between them.